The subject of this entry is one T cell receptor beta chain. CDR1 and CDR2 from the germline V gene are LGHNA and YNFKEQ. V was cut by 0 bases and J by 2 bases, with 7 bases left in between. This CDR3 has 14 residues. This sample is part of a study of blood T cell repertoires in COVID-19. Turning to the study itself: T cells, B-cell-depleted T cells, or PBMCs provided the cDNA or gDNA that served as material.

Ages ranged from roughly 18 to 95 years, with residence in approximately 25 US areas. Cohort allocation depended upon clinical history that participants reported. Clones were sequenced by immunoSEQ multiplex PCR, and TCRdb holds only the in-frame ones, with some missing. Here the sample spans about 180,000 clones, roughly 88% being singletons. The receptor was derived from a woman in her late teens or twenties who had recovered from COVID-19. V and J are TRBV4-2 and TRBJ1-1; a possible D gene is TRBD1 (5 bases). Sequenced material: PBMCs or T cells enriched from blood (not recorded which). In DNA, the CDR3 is TGTGCCAGCAGCCAAGAATGGGGCAACACTGAAGCTTTCTTT. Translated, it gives CASSQEWGNTEAFF.